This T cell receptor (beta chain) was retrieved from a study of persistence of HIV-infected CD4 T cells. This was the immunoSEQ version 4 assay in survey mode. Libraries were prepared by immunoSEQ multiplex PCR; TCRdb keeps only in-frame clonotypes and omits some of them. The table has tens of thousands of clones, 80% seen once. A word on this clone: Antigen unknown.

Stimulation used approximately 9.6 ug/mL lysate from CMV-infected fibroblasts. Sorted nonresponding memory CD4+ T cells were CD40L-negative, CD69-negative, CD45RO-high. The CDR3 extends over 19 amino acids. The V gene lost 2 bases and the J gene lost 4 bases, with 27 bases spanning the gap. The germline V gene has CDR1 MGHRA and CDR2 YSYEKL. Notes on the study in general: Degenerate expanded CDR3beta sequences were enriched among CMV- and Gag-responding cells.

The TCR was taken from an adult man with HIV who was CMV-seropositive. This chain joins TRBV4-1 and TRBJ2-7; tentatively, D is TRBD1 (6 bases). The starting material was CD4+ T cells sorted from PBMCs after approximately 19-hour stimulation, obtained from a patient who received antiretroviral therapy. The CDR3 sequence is CASSQRFRILQGPSYEQYF. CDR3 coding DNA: TGCGCCAGCAGCCAACGGTTTCGGATCCTACAGGGCCCCTCGTACGAGCAGTACTTC.